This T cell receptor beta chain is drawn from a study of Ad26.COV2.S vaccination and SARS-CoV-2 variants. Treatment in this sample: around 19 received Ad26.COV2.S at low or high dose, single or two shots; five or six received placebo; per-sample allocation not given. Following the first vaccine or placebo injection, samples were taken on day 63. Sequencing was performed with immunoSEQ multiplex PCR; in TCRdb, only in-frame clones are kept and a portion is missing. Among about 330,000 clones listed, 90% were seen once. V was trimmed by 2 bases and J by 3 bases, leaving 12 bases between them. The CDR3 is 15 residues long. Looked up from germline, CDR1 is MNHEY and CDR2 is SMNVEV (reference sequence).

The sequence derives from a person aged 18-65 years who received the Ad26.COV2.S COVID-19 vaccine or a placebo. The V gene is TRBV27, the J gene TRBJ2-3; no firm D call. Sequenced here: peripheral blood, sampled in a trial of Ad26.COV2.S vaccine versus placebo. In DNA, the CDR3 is TGTGCCAGCAGTTTAGGGGTCCTGGGGACAGATACGCAGTATTTT. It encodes CASSLGVLGTDTQYF.